This entry describes one T cell receptor beta chain. It lacks a known antigen. Base qualities are missing; no much larger clone stands one base away. This record comes from a study of T cell responses to AZD1222 COVID-19 vaccine listed by TCRdb under 2021. As for the study more broadly: TCR sequencing covered some 250 trial participants: some 210 given two doses of AZD1222 and 26 given two doses of MenACWY control vaccine. Trial participants were enrolled by age into subgroups of 18-55, 56-69 and 70-plus years, and around 140, 26 and 57 TCR-sequenced participants, respectively, were included in these subgroups. Results the study describes overall, beyond this receptor: Participants were mostly white British and included more females than males, and it was suggested by the authors that clonal diversity may have been underestimated. Reportedly, almost half of the unique spike-specific TCRs recognized epitopes lying outside the regions that are mutated in the B.1.351 and B.1.1.7 variants. In the small 56-69-year group, the increase in depth fell short of significance, most likely because of low power. Because no samples from the day 14 peak response were available, repertoires could be characterized only after the peak T cell response. Only six AZD1222 recipients were SARS-CoV-2 seropositive at baseline, limiting conclusions about previously exposed vaccinees. After two AZD1222 doses, spike-specific TCR breadth and depth were significantly higher than at day 0 and than in MenACWY recipients. The whole spike protein was spanned by vaccine-associated CD4 TCRs, and dominant responses were seen in regions 160-218 and 743-854.

The CDR3 regions of human TCRbeta chains were subjected to immunosequencing. For the original study's pipeline: TCRs in the repertoires were compared against a reference library of SARS-CoV-2-specific TCRs that had been generated with the MIRA antigen-specificity platform. Breadth was defined as the fraction of unique TCRs that were SARS-CoV-2-associated, and depth was defined as the fraction of total T cells that were SARS-CoV-2-associated. Each spike-specific TCR was assigned to its reactive spike region and to a CD4 or CD8 class using the MIRA data. Log10-transformed breadth and depth values were compared by one-way ANOVA with Sidak's multiple comparisons tests. As stored in TCRdb, this immuneACCESS dataset retains in-frame rearrangements with V and J assigned. A fraction of the clones does not appear; measured against another copy, unresolved V genes explain less than half of the discrepancy, and the remainder lacks a known reason. V and J calls plus clone size are reproduced from that table; the DNA served to infer D and trimming. The sample has some 100,000 clones on record, about 93% of them singletons. The ten largest clones represent about 3% of the sample.

The time point tag for this specimen amounts to: about 28 days (+/-7) after the second vaccine dose. AZD1222 recipients with second doses at about 4 weeks or about 12 weeks were pooled, because spike-specific TCR depth and breadth did not differ between schedules. Vaccinee samples came from UK trials COV001 and COV002, including a single-blind randomized controlled phase 2/3 trial of AZD1222 (ChAdOx1 nCoV-19) in healthy adults. For TCRbeta chain sequencing, PBMC samples were collected from trial participants at day 0 and at day 28 after the second dose. The germline V and J ends show losses of 5 bases and 0 bases respectively, and no gene match explains 9 bases of the junction. CDR1 and CDR2, per the germline V gene (reference sequence), are MNHEY and SMNVEV. There are 18 amino acids in the CDR3, from cysteine to phenylalanine inclusive. Solely the CDR3 DNA is kept, with 54 bases framed from the first base.

The receptor was derived from an adult who received the AZD1222 COVID-19 vaccine. The chain joins TRBV27 to TRBJ1-5; 11 middle bases align to TRBD1. The sample consisted of peripheral blood, taken 28 days after the second AZD1222 dose. For the CDR3, the sequence is CASSQGTGGRYSNQPQHF. The DNA sequence is as follows: TGTGCCAGCAGTCAAGGGACAGGGGGGAGATATAGCAATCAGCCCCAGCATTTT.